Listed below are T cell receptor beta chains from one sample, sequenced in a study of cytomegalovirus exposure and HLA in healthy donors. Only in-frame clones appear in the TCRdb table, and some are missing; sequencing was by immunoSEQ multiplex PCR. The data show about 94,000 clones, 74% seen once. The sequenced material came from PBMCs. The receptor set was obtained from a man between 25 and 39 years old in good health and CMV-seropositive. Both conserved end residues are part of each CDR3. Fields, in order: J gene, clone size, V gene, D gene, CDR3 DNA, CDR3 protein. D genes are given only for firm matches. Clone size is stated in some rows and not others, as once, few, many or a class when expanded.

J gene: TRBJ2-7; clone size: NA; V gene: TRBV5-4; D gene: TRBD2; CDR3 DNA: TGTGCCAGCACCCCCTGGGCGGGGGGCCGCTACGAGCAGTACTTC; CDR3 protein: CASTPWAGGRYEQYF
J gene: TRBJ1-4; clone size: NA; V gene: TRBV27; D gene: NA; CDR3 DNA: TGTGCCAGCAGTGCCCTCCGGGCAGGGGATCGAAATGAAAAACTGTTTTTT; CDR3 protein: CASSALRAGDRNEKLFF
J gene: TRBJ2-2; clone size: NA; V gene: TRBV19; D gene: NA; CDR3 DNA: TGTGCCAGTAGTCCGCCCGGCACCGGGGAGCTGTTTTTT; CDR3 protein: CASSPPGTGELFF
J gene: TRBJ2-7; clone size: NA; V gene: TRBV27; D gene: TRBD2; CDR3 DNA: TGTGCCAGCAGTTTATTTGGGCTAGCGGGACCACTTGCTAAAGCCTACGAGCAGTACTTC; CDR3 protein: CASSLFGLAGPLAKAYEQYF
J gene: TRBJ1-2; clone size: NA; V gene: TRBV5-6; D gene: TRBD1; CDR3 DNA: TGTGCCAGCAGCTTTAGCGGGACAGGGTTTCGGGGCTACACCTTC; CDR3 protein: CASSFSGTGFRGYTF
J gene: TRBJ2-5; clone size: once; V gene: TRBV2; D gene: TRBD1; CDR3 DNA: TGTGCCGGTGGGACAGGGGGAGAGACCCAGTACTTC; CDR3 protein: CAGGTGGETQYF
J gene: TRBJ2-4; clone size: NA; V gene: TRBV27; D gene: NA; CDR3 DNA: TGTGCCAGCAGTCTCAGTGGACAGCCTCGCCAGTACTTC; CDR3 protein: CASSLSGQPRQYF
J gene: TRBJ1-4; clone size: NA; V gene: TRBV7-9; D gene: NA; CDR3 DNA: TGTGCCAGCAGCTTATCAGGGGTTAATGAAAAACTGTTTTTT; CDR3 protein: CASSLSGVNEKLFF
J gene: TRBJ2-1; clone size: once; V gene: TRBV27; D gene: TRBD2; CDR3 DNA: TGTGCCAGCAGCCGTACTAGCGGGCCCTCAATGGAGCAGTTCTTC; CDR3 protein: CASSRTSGPSMEQFF
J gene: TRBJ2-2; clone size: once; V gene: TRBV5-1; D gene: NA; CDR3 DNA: TGCGCCAGCAGCTTGGAGGAGGGGCCAGGCACCGGGGAGCTGTTTTTT; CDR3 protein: CASSLEEGPGTGELFF
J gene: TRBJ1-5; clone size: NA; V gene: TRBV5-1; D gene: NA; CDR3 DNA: TGCGCCAGCAGCTTGGTGGGAGGGTGGAATCAGCCCCAGCATTTT; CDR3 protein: CASSLVGGWNQPQHF
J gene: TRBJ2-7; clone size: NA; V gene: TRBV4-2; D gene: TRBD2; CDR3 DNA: TGTGCCAGCAGCCAAGGGGTAGCGGGCGTCTCCTACGAGCAGTACTTC; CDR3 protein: CASSQGVAGVSYEQYF
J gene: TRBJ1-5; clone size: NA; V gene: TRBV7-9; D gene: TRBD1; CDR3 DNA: TGTGCCAGCAGCCTGAGTACCGGGACAGAGAATCAGCCCCAGCATTTT; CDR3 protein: CASSLSTGTENQPQHF
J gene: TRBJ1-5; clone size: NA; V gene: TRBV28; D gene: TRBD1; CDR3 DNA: TGTGCCAGCAGGGACCGGGGACAGGGGGCGAATCAGCCCCAGCATTTT; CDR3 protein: CASRDRGQGANQPQHF
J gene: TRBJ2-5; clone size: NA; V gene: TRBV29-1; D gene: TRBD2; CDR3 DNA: TGCAGCGTTGCGGAAGTAGCGGGAGAGACCCAGTACTTC; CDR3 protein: CSVAEVAGETQYF
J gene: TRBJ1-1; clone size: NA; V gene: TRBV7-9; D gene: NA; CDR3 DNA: TGTGCCACTGCTGGAGGGGCGAACACTGAAGCTTTCTTT; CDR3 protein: CATAGGANTEAFF
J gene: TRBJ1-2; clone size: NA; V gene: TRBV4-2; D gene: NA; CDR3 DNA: TGTGCCAGCAGCCCGGAACATTACGGAGGGGCGGGCTACACCTTC; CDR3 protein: CASSPEHYGGAGYTF
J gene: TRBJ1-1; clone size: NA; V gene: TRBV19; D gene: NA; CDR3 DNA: TGTGCCAGTAGTATTACCGGAGACCTGAGGAACACTGAAGCTTTCTTT; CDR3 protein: CASSITGDLRNTEAFF
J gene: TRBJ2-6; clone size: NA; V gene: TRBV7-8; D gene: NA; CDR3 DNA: TGTGCCAGCAGCCTCGACAGACGGGCACCTGGGGCCAACGTCCTGACTTTC; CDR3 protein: CASSLDRRAPGANVLTF
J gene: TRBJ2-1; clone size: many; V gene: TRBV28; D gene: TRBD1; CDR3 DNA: TGTGCCAGCGTGGGGGCCCACAGGGGGGAAAATGAGCAGTTCTTC; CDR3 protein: CASVGAHRGENEQFF
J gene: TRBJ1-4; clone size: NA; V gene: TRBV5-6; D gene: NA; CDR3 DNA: TGTGCCAGCACCCCGGCGGGTTTCTCTAATGAAAAACTGTTTTTT; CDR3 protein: CASTPAGFSNEKLFF
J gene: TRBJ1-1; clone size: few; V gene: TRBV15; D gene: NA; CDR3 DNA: TGTGCCACCAGCAGAGATGGAGGGCACACTGAAGCTTTCTTT; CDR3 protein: CATSRDGGHTEAFF
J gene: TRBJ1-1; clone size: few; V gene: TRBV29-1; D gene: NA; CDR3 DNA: TGCAGCGTTCCCCCCGACACTGAAGCTTTCTTT; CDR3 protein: CSVPPDTEAFF
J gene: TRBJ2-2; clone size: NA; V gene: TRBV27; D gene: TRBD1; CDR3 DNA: TGTGCCAGCAGTCTACTGGACAGGGTGAAAACCGGGGAGCTGTTTTTT; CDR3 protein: CASSLLDRVKTGELFF
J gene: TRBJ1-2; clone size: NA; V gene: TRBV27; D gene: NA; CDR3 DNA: TGTGCCAGCAGTTTTCAGGGGCAGGAGGGCTACACCTTC; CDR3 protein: CASSFQGQEGYTF
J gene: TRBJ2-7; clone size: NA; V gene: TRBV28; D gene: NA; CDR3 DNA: TGTGCCAGCAGTTTTGGGGGGACCGTCTCCTACGAGCAGTACTTC; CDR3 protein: CASSFGGTVSYEQYF
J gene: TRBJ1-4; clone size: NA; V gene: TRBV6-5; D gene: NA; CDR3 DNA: TGTGCCAGCAGCCCTATACAAACTGCGGGAAAACTGTTTTTT; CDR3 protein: CASSPIQTAGKLFF
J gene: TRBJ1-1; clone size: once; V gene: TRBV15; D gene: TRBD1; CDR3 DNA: TGTGCCACCAGCAGACAGGGGGCTAACACTGAAGCTTTCTTT; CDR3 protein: CATSRQGANTEAFF